The 22 T cell receptor beta chains presented below share a single source sample, sequenced in a study of blood T cell repertoires in COVID-19. The repertoire was sequenced with immunoSEQ multiplex PCR; TCRdb's copy has only in-frame clones and lacks some. The sample carries some 22,000 clones, 86% recorded once. Sequenced input: peripheral blood. All receptors come from a woman aged 80 or older with acute or convalescent COVID-19.

This clone was recorded a few times. V and J are TRBV27 and TRBJ1-2; D remains unclear. The V gene lost 5 bases and the J gene lost 4 bases, with 14 bases spanning the gap. CDR1 MNHEY and CDR2 SMNVEV come from the germline V gene (reference sequence). The CDR3 contains 14 residues. CDR3 nucleotide sequence: TGTGCCAGCAGTCTCAGACCTAGTAGCTATGGCTACACCTTC. This encodes CASSLRPSSYGYTF.

In this sample, this clone turned up a few times. The V call is TRBV6-2 or TRBV6-3, the J call TRBJ2-3; 9 bases line up with TRBD1. The CDR3 contains 16 residues. The V and J ends lost 2 bases and 4 bases, in that order; junction bases with no gene match: 7. CDR1 and CDR2 (germline): MNHEY, SVGEGT. CDR3 amino acids: CASSYAGTGSPDTQYF. CDR3 sequence (DNA): TGTGCCAGCAGTTACGCCGGGACAGGGTCCCCAGATACGCAGTATTTT.

The rearrangement uses TRBV19 and TRBJ2-7; 10 nucleotides line up with TRBD1. This CDR3 comprises 14 residues. V was clipped by 7 bases and J by 5 bases; unmatched bases: 8. Germline V lookup: CDR1 LNHDA, CDR2 SQIVND (reference sequence). The DNA of the CDR3 is TGTGCCAGTAACGGCGGACAGGGGGACCACGAGCAGTACTTC. It encodes CASNGGQGDHEQYF.

The chain uses TRBV19 and TRBJ1-1; the D is unclear. The CDR3 contains 14 residues. Germline-derived CDR1 and CDR2 are LNHDA and SQIVND (reference sequence). The V and J ends lost 3 bases and 3 bases respectively, with 11 bases between them. The DNA for the CDR3 is TGTGCCAGTAGTATCCGTGAGTTACACACTGAAGCTTTCTTT. Translating gives CASSIRELHTEAFF.

The J gene is TRBJ1-3, the V gene TRBV7-2; unclear D gene. The CDR3 has 14 amino acids. V lost 0 bases to trimming and J lost 2 bases, with 5 bases between them. Germline loops: CDR1 SGHTA, CDR2 FQGNSA. CDR3 in DNA: TGTGCCAGCAGCTTAGCACTTGCTGGAAACACCATATATTTT. This gives the protein CASSLALAGNTIYF.

In its sample, this clone was seen a few times. This chain connects TRBV5-4 to TRBJ2-2; 12 bases map to TRBD2. V was pared by 5 bases and J by 7 bases, with 9 bases of the junction left unmatched. Germline V gene sequence: CDR1 SGHNT, CDR2 YYREEE (reference sequence). The CDR3 length is 16 residues. The CDR3 protein is CASRATSGRRIGELFF. In nucleotides, the CDR3 is TGTGCCAGCAGGGCTACTAGCGGGAGGAGGATCGGGGAGCTGTTTTTT.

The chain carries TRBV4-1 and TRBJ2-7, with D perhaps matching TRBD2 (6 bases). Germline CDR1 MGHRA, CDR2 YSYEKL. This CDR3 region has 15 residues. Trimming left V 4 bases short and J 2 bases short, with 15 bases between. The CDR3 reads CASSRPGRGTYEQYF. CDR3 nucleotides: TGCGCCAGCAGCCGCCCCGGACGGGGGACCTACGAGCAGTACTTC.

The chain is built from TRBV6-5 and TRBJ2-7; TRBD1 aligns across 7 bases. The CDR3 loop spans 12 amino acids. Germline CDR1 MNHEY, CDR2 SVGAGI. The V segment lost 5 bases and the J segment 4 bases; nucleotides outside the gene matches: 2. CDR3 bases: TGTGCCAGCAGTACAGGGGTTTACGAGCAGTACTTC. Its protein is CASSTGVYEQYF.

This clone was recorded a few times. The chain combines TRBV7-9 with TRBJ1-2; D is undetermined. CDR3 length equals 13 residues. Germline V CDR1 and CDR2: SEHNR, FQNEAQ (reference sequence). The V end lost 4 bases, the J end lost 4 bases, and 10 bases lay between the germline ends. As DNA, the CDR3 is TGTGCCAGCAGCTCGACAACCCTCTATGGCTACACCTTC. Amino acid sequence: CASSSTTLYGYTF.

The chain joins TRBV19 to TRBJ2-1, with 13 bases lining up with TRBD2. Unmatched junction bases numbered 6, after V lost 3 bases and J lost 7 bases. The CDR3 sequence is 16 residues long. CDR1 is LNHDA, CDR2 SQIVND, per germline (reference sequence). CDR3 loop: CASSIQLAGGRNEQFF. The CDR3 DNA reads TGTGCCAGTAGTATCCAACTAGCGGGAGGGCGTAATGAGCAGTTCTTC.

The J gene is TRBJ2-3, the V gene TRBV27, with 13 bases aligning to TRBD2. The junction had 16 bases not matched to a gene; V was cut back by 5 bases and J by 2 bases. CDR1 is MNHEY and CDR2 is SMNVEV in the germline V gene (reference sequence). The CDR3 totals 20 residues. DNA of the CDR3: TGTGCCAGCAGTCAGGTCAGGGACCTTGGACTAGCGGGAGACACAGATACGCAGTATTTT. Its protein is CASSQVRDLGLAGDTDTQYF.

The rearrangement uses TRBV7-2 and TRBJ2-3, with 7 nucleotides matching TRBD2. The CDR3 consists of 14 residues. The V and J ends lost 5 bases and 5 bases, in that order; junction bases with no gene match: 7. The germline V gene encodes CDR1 SGHTA and CDR2 FQGNSA. CDR3 sequence: CASSPRLAQDTQYF. The CDR3 region has the DNA TGTGCCAGCAGCCCCCGACTAGCACAAGATACGCAGTATTTT.

CDR3 in amino acids: CSALTGLVGELFF. DNA for the CDR3: TGCAGCGCTTTGACAGGGCTGGTCGGGGAGCTGTTTTTT. The chain employs TRBV29-1 and TRBJ2-2, with 7 nucleotides matching TRBD1. The CDR3 totals 13 residues. Germline CDR1 and CDR2: SQVTM and ANQGSEA. J gave up 7 bases and V 7 bases, and 9 bases lay outside the gene matches.

This clone was seen a handful of times. This chain joins TRBV12-3 or TRBV12-4 and TRBJ1-1, with TRBD1 identical over 7 bases. V dropped 7 bases and J dropped 11; count of bases not matched to a gene: 7. This CDR3 spans 11 amino acids. The CDR3 DNA sequence: TGTGCCAGCACCCTGACAGGGCTGGCTTTCTTT. It specifies CASTLTGLAFF.

The rearrangement uses TRBV20-1 and TRBJ1-5, with unresolved D. Trimming removed 3 bases at V and 0 bases at J, with 6 bases between. In germline, CDR1 is DFQATT, CDR2 SNEGSKA (reference sequence). There are 13 residues in the CDR3. The CDR3 region is CSASPYSNQPQHF. CDR3 in DNA: TGCAGTGCTAGTCCGTATAGCAATCAGCCCCAGCATTTT.

The chain has TRBV5-4 and TRBJ2-1, with 10 positions matching TRBD1. CDR1 is SGHNT, CDR2 YYREEE, per germline (reference sequence). The CDR3 covers 16 residues. The V segment lost 4 bases and the J segment 1 base; nucleotides outside the gene matches: 5. This CDR3 is CASSPTGGKSYNEQFF. CDR3 sequence (DNA): TGTGCCAGCAGCCCGACAGGGGGCAAATCCTACAATGAGCAGTTCTTC.

This clone was counted a single time. The V gene is TRBV7-9, the J gene TRBJ1-1; weak D call: TRBD1 (6 bases). The CDR3 covers 15 residues. Germline V gene data show CDR1 as SEHNR and CDR2 as FQNEAQ (reference sequence). Trimming left V 1 base short and J 5 bases short, with 14 bases between. The CDR3 DNA reads TGTGCCAGCAGCTTAGGGGGACAAATGGGGACTGAAGCTTTCTTT. As protein: CASSLGGQMGTEAFF.

This clone was seen more than once but under ten times. J is TRBJ1-5 and V is TRBV25-1; D may be TRBD1 (6 bases). In germline, CDR1 is MGHDK, CDR2 SYGVNS. The V and J ends lost 6 bases and 1 base respectively, with 10 bases between them. The CDR3 length is 14 residues. As DNA, the CDR3 is TGTGCCAGCAGGACAGGCGGAAGCAATCAGCCCCAGCATTTT. It yields the protein CASRTGGSNQPQHF. Supplemented by reference TRBV25-1 and TRBJ1-5, the full variable domain reads EADIYQTPRYLVIGTGKKITLECSQTMGHDKMYWYQQDPGMELHLIHYSYGVNSTEKGDLSSESTVSRIRTEHFPLTLESARPSHTSQYLCASRTGGSNQPQHFGDGTRLSIL.

The genes are TRBV4-3 and TRBJ2-3; 8 positions agree with TRBD1. With V trimmed by 1 base and J by 4 bases, 13 bases remained unmatched. The CDR3 loop spans 18 amino acids. CDR1 is LGHNA, CDR2 YSLEER, per germline. The CDR3 DNA is TGCGCCAGCAGCCAAGTAGGTCAGGGGGCCGCAAACGCAGATACGCAGTATTTT. The encoded protein is CASSQVGQGAANADTQYF.

The rearrangement links TRBV9 to TRBJ1-2; 10 nucleotides line up with TRBD1. CDR1 and CDR2 from the germline V gene are SGDLS and YYNGEE. This CDR3 has 14 residues. The V and J ends lost 3 bases and 5 bases, in that order; junction bases with no gene match: 4. CDR3 sequence: CASSGLGQGYGYTF. Here the CDR3 DNA reads TGTGCCAGCAGCGGGTTGGGACAGGGGTATGGCTACACCTTC.

The chain uses TRBV19 and TRBJ1-2, with D unclear. The CDR3 covers 16 residues. The germline V and J ends were trimmed by 4 bases and 5 bases, with 20 bases remaining between them. Looked up from germline, CDR1 is LNHDA and CDR2 is SQIVND (reference sequence). The CDR3 region has the DNA TGTGCCAGTAGTACGTCCGGTACGTGGCAGCGGTATGGCTACACCTTC. Protein sequence: CASSTSGTWQRYGYTF.

V and J are TRBV7-2 and TRBJ2-1, with 8 bases matching TRBD1. CDR3 size: 16 residues. Trimming cost V 0 bases and J 7 bases; bases outside gene matches: 8. Germline-derived CDR1 and CDR2 are SGHTA and FQGNSA. The DNA for the CDR3 is TGTGCCAGCAGCTTAGCGCTAGGGACAGGTTGGAATGAGCAGTTCTTC. Amino acid sequence: CASSLALGTGWNEQFF.